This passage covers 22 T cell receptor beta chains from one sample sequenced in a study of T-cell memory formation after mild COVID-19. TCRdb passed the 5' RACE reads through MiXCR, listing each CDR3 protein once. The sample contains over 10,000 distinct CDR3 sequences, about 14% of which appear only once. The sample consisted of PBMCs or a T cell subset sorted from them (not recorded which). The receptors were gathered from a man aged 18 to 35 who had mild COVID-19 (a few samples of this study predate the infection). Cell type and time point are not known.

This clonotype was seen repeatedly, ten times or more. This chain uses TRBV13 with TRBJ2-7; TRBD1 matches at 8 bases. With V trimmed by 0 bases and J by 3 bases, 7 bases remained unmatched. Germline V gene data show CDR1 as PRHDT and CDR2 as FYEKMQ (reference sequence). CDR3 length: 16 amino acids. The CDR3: CASSLGEATGVYEQYF. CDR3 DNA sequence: TGTGCCAGCAGCTTAGGCGAGGCGACAGGGGTCTACGAGCAGTACTTC.

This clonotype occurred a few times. Here the CDR3 reads CSARDGARWNEQYF. The CDR3 DNA reads TGCAGTGCTAGGGATGGGGCGAGATGGAACGAGCAGTACTTC. The gene calls are TRBV20-1 and TRBJ2-7; a possible D gene is TRBD1 (5 bases). Looked up from germline, CDR1 is DFQATT and CDR2 is SNEGSKA (reference sequence). V lost 3 bases and J 5 bases, leaving 17 bases between the germline ends. This CDR3 contains 14 residues.

The CDR3 reads CSARPEDRDTDTQYF. The DNA for the CDR3 is TGCAGTGCTAGGCCCGAGGACAGGGACACAGATACGCAGTATTTT. The V call is TRBV20-1, the J call TRBJ2-3; 8 bases agree with TRBD1. The CDR3 consists of 15 residues. CDR1 DFQATT and CDR2 SNEGSKA come from the germline V gene (reference sequence). Trimming removed 3 bases from V and 2 bases from J; junction bases left unmatched: 7.

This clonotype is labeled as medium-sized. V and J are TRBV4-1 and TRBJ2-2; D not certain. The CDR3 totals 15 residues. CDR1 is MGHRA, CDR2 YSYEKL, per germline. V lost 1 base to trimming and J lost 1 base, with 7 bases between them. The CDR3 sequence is CASSQVAGNTGELFF. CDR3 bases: TGCGCCAGCAGCCAAGTAGCAGGGAACACCGGGGAGCTGTTTTTT.

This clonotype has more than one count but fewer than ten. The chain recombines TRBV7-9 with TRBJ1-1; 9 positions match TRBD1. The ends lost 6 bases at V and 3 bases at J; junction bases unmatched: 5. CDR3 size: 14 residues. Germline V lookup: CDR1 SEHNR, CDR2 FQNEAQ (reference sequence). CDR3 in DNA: TGTGCCAGCAGTTCGGGACAGGGTTACACTGAAGCTTTCTTT. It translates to CASSSGQGYTEAFF.

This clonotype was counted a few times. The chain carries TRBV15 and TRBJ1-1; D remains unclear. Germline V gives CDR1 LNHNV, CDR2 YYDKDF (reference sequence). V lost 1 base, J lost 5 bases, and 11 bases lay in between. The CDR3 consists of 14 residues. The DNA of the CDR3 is TGTGCCACCAGCAGAGCCCGATTTGGGACTGAAGCTTTCTTT. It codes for CATSRARFGTEAFF.

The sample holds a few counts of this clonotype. CDR3 region: CASSTLRRDTEAFF. The CDR3 DNA follows: TGTGCCAGCAGCACCCTCCGGCGGGACACTGAAGCTTTCTTT. The V and J genes are TRBV11-2 and TRBJ1-1; the D is unclear. This CDR3 has 14 amino acids. Trimming took off 5 bases at V and 3 bases at J, with 13 bases between the two ends. Germline V CDR1 and CDR2: SGHAT, FQNNGV.

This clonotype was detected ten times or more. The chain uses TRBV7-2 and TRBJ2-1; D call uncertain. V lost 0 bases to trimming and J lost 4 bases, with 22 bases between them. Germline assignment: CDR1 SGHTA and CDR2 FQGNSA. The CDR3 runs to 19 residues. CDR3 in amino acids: CASSLARPRPPTKYNEQFF. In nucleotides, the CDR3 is TGTGCCAGCAGCTTAGCGCGGCCTAGACCCCCAACCAAGTACAATGAGCAGTTCTTC.

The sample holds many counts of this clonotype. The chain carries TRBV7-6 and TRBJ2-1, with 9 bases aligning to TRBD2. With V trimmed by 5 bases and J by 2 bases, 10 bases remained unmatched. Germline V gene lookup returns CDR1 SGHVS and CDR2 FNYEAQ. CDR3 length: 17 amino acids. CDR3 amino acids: CASSNAPLAGPYNEQFF. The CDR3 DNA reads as TGTGCCAGCAGCAACGCTCCCCTAGCGGGACCCTACAATGAGCAGTTCTTC.

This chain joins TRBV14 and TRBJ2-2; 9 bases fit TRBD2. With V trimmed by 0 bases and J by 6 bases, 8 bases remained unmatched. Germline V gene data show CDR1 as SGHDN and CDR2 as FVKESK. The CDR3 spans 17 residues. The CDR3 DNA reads TGTGCCAGCAGCCAAGAAAGACAGCGGGGGGTATCCGGGGAGCTGTTTTTT. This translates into CASSQERQRGVSGELFF.

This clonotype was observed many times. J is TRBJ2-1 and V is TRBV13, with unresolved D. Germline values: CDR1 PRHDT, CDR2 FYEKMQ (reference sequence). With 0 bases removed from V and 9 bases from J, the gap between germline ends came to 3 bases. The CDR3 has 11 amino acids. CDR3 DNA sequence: TGTGCCAGCAGCTTAGGACCTGAGCAGTTCTTC. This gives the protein CASSLGPEQFF.

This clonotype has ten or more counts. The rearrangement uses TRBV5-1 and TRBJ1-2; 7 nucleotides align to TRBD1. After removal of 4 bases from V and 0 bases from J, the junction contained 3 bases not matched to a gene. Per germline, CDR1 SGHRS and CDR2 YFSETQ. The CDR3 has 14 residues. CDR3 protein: CASSQDRPNYGYTF. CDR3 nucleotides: TGCGCCAGCAGCCAGGACAGGCCTAACTATGGCTACACCTTC.

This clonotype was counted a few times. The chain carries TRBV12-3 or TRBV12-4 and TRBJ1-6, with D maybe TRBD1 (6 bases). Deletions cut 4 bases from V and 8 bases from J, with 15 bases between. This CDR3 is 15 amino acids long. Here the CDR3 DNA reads TGTGCCAGCAGTTCCGGTTCAGGGGAACATTCACCCCTCCACTTT. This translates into CASSSGSGEHSPLHF.

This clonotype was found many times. CDR3 sequence: CASSLSGGVRVTDTQYF. CDR3 in DNA: TGTGCCAGCAGCTTAAGCGGTGGGGTTCGGGTTACAGATACGCAGTATTTT. This chain connects TRBV13 to TRBJ2-3; D perhaps matches TRBD2 (5 bases). This CDR3 has 17 amino acids. Germline V gene data show CDR1 as PRHDT and CDR2 as FYEKMQ (reference sequence). V lost 2 bases, J lost 3 bases, and 18 bases lay in between.

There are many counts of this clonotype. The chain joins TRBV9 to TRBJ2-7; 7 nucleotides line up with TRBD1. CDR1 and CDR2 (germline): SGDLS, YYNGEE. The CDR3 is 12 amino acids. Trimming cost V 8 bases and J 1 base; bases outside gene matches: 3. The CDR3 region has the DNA TGTGCCAGACAGGGGCCTTCCTACGAGCAGTACTTC. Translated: CARQGPSYEQYF.

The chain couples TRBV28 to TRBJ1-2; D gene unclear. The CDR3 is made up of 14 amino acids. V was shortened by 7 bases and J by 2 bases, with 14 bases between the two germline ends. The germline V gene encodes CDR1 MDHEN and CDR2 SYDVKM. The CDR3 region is CASIPLGRNYGYTF. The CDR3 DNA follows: TGTGCCAGCATCCCCCTCGGTCGGAACTATGGCTACACCTTC.

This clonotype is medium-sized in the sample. CDR3 in DNA: TGCGCCAGCAGCTTGGCCCTAGGGGACAATGAGCAGTTCTTC. Translated: CASSLALGDNEQFF. This sequence joins TRBV5-1 and TRBJ2-1, with D possibly TRBD1 on 5 matching bases. CDR3 size: 14 residues. In germline, CDR1 is SGHRS, CDR2 YFSETQ. Trimming removed 0 bases at V and 5 bases at J, with 9 bases between.

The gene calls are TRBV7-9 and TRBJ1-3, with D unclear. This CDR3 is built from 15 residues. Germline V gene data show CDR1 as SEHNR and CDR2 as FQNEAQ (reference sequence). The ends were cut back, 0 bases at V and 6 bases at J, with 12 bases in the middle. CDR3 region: CASSLAPGPENTIYF. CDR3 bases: TGTGCCAGCAGCTTAGCGCCGGGCCCCGAAAACACCATATATTTT.

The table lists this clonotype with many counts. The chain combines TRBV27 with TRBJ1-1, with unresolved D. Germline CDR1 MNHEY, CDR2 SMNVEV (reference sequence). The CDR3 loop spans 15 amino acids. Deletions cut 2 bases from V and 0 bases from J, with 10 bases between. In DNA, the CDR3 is TGTGCCAGCAGTTTAACAGCCTTCATGAACACTGAAGCTTTCTTT. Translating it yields CASSLTAFMNTEAFF.

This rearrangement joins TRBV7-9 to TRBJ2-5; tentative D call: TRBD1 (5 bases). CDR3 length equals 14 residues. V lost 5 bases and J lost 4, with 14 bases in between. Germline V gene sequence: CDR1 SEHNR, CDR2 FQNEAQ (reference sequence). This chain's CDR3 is CASSRDRLGETQYF. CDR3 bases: TGTGCCAGCAGCCGCGACAGATTGGGAGAGACCCAGTACTTC.

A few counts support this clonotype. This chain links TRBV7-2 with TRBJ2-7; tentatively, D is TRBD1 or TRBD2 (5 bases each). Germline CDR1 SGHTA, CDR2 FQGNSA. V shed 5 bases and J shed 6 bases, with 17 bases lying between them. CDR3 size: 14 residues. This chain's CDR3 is CASSKRHGDREQYV. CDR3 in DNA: TGTGCCAGCAGCAAACGACACGGGGACCGCGAGCAGTACGTC.

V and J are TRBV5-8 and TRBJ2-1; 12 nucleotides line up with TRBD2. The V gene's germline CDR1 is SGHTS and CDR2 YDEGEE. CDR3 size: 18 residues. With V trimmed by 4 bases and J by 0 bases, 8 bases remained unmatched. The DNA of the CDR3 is TGTGCCAGCAGCGTGAGTCTAGCGGGGGGGGTCTCCTACAATGAGCAGTTCTTC. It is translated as CASSVSLAGGVSYNEQFF.